This TCR beta chain was sequenced for a study of blood T cell repertoires in COVID-19. V was cut by 5 bases and J by 8 bases, with 12 bases left in between. Germline V gene lookup returns CDR1 SGHTA and CDR2 FQGNSA. The CDR3 sequence is 12 residues long. Some clones are missing from TCRdb's copy, which holds only in-frame ones; the method was immunoSEQ multiplex PCR. The data show approximately 390,000 clones, around 87% seen once. The V call is TRBV7-2, the J call TRBJ1-2; tentatively, D is TRBD1 (5 bases). The specimen was PBMCs or T cells enriched from blood (not recorded which). The clonotype originates from a woman aged 45-65 years who had recovered from COVID-19. The chain's CDR3 is CASSSPGGGYTF. The CDR3 DNA sequence: TGTGCCAGCAGCAGCCCGGGGGGGGGCTACACCTTC.